The 22 T cell receptor beta chains given below trace back to one sample, sequenced in a study of PD-L1 blockade in urothelial cancer. As for time point: pretreatment peripheral blood. The assay was immunoSEQ multiplex PCR, and TCRdb's table has in-frame clones only and misses some. The top ten clones hold 0.97% of a sample with 90,000 or so clones, roughly nine tenths of them seen once. Specimen: PBMCs, collected around atezolizumab (anti-PD-L1) treatment. These receptors came from a woman older than 75 with urothelial cancer.

CDR3 nucleotides: TGTGCCAGCAGTAAATCCAGGGTCGGTGAAGCTTTCTTT. Its translation: CASSKSRVGEAFF. The V and J genes are TRBV6-5 and TRBJ1-1; maybe TRBD1 (5 bases). This CDR3 has 13 amino acids. V was clipped by 5 bases and J by 7 bases, with 14 bases between them. Germline V gives CDR1 MNHEY, CDR2 SVGAGI.

The J gene is TRBJ1-1, the V gene TRBV25-1; TRBD1 matches 9 bases. Germline V gene lookup returns CDR1 MGHDK and CDR2 SYGVNS. The CDR3 has 16 amino acids. V gave up 4 bases and J gave up 5 bases; unmatched junction bases: 11. CDR3 in DNA: TGTGCCAGCAGTGCCCCCCCGGGACAGGGAGGGACTGAAGCTTTCTTT. It encodes CASSAPPGQGGTEAFF.

The CDR3 coding sequence is TGTGCCAGCAGCCCGGGGACTAGCGAGACGCAGTATTTT. Amino acid sequence: CASSPGTSETQYF. J is TRBJ2-3 and V is TRBV7-3, with 10 bases aligning to TRBD2. The CDR3 is 13 amino acids. V lost 5 bases to trimming and J lost 9 bases; unmatched junction nucleotides: 5. Germline CDR1 and CDR2: SGHTA and FQGTGA.

CDR3 sequence (DNA): TGTGCCAGCAGAATAGCGGGAGGTTCAGAGACCCAGTACTTC. Translation: CASRIAGGSETQYF. This chain links TRBV6-1 with TRBJ2-5; 10 bases align to TRBD2. Germline values: CDR1 MNHNS, CDR2 SASEGT. Trimming at V came to 6 bases and at J to 4 bases, leaving 5 bases not matched to a gene. CDR3 size: 14 residues.

This chain joins TRBV30 and TRBJ2-7; maybe TRBD1 (6 bases). The CDR3 loop spans 12 amino acids. CDR1 and CDR2 from the germline V gene are GTSNPN and SVGIG (reference sequence). V lost 4 bases to trimming and J lost 5 bases, with 12 bases between them. CDR3 sequence reads: CAWTRDINEQYF. The CDR3 nucleotides are TGTGCCTGGACTCGGGACATAAACGAGCAGTACTTC.

The chain employs TRBV28 and TRBJ2-5; 12 nucleotides match TRBD2. Germline loops: CDR1 MDHEN, CDR2 SYDVKM. The CDR3 is 17 amino acids. Unmatched junction bases numbered 12, after V lost 5 bases and J lost 5 bases. The CDR3 reads CASSVTSGSMGRETQYF. Here the CDR3 DNA reads TGTGCCAGCAGTGTGACTAGCGGGAGTATGGGGAGGGAGACCCAGTACTTC.

This chain connects TRBV21-1 to TRBJ2-7; no check of the table's D call, TRBD2, against the DNA was made. TRBV21-1 is tagged as a pseudogene. The CDR3 consists of 15 residues. Here the CDR3 DNA reads TGTGCCAGCAGCACAAGGGACTTAAGCTCCTACGAGCAGTACTTC. Its protein product is CASSTRDLSSYEQYF.

Here the CDR3 reads CAWSVSSNYGYTF. CDR3 nucleotide sequence: TGTGCCTGGAGTGTCTCCTCTAACTATGGCTACACCTTC. The chain is built from TRBV30 and TRBJ1-2; no definite D call. V gave up 0 bases and J gave up 0 bases, with 5 bases separating them. This CDR3 comprises 13 residues. The V gene's germline CDR1 is GTSNPN and CDR2 SVGIG (reference sequence).

This clone is a singleton in its sample. This rearrangement joins TRBV7-9 to TRBJ1-2; 8 nucleotides align to TRBD1. V was clipped by 4 bases and J by 6 bases; unmatched bases: 7. The CDR3 has 14 amino acids. Germline loops: CDR1 SEHNR, CDR2 FQNEAQ (reference sequence). In nucleotides, the CDR3 is TGTGCCAGCAGCTCCTCAGGGGGCGTGCATGGCTACACCTTC. This encodes CASSSSGGVHGYTF.

The chain recombines TRBV11-3 with TRBJ2-2; D unresolved. V lost 0 bases and J lost 0, with 11 bases in between. The CDR3 spans 17 residues. CDR1 and CDR2 from the germline V gene are SGHNT and YENEEA. The CDR3 region has the DNA TGTGCCAGCAGCTTAGATGCAGTCCCTTCGAACACCGGGGAGCTGTTTTTT. It specifies CASSLDAVPSNTGELFF.

J is TRBJ2-7 and V is TRBV19, with D tentatively TRBD2 (5 bases). There are 14 residues in the CDR3. Germline V gene lookup returns CDR1 LNHDA and CDR2 SQIVND (reference sequence). The V gene lost 4 bases and the J gene lost 7 bases, with 17 bases spanning the gap. The CDR3 here is CASSSGRAALEQYF. The CDR3 DNA reads as TGTGCCAGTAGTAGCGGACGAGCGGCCCTAGAGCAGTACTTC.

The genes are TRBV23-1 and TRBJ1-2, with 10 bases aligning to TRBD1. TRBV23-1 has ORF status, its function being uncertain. V lost 3 bases, J lost 6 bases, and 13 bases stayed unmatched. The CDR3 has 17 amino acids. CDR3 region: CASSHWDRGPFGHGYTF. The CDR3 DNA sequence: TGCGCCAGCAGTCATTGGGACAGGGGACCCTTTGGACATGGCTACACCTTC.

This chain joins TRBV19 and TRBJ2-7, with D possibly matching TRBD1 (5 bases). Trimming removed 3 bases at V and 2 bases at J, with 11 bases between. Germline V gene data show CDR1 as LNHDA and CDR2 as SQIVND (reference sequence). The CDR3 has 14 amino acids. CDR3 in DNA: TGTGCCAGTAGTATCGACAGAAACACCTACGAGCAGTACTTC. Translated, it gives CASSIDRNTYEQYF. Looking up the rest from reference TRBV19 and TRBJ2-7 gives the full variable domain: DGGITQSPKYLFRKEGQNVTLSCEQNLNHDAMYWYRQDPGQGLRLIYYSQIVNDFQKGDIAEGYSVSREKKESFPLTVTSAQKNPTAFYLCASSIDRNTYEQYFGPGTRLTVT.

V gene TRBV5-5 combines with J gene TRBJ1-1; perhaps TRBD1 as D (5 bases). Looked up from germline, CDR1 is SGHKS and CDR2 is YYEKEE (reference sequence). The CDR3 contains 15 residues. The V gene lost 2 bases and the J gene lost 1 base, with 12 bases spanning the gap. CDR3 DNA sequence: TGTGCCAGCAGCTTTGGGGCCCCGGGGAACACTGAAGCTTTCTTT. Its protein is CASSFGAPGNTEAFF.

This clone showed up just once. V usage is TRBV7-8 and J usage is TRBJ1-4; 10 bases align to TRBD1. This CDR3 has 16 residues. J was trimmed by 4 bases and V by 3 bases; bases with no gene match: 5. CDR1 and CDR2 from the germline V gene are SGHVS and FQNEAQ. The CDR3 sequence: CASSFGTGAGNEKLFF. The DNA of the CDR3 is TGTGCCAGCAGCTTTGGGACAGGGGCGGGTAATGAAAAACTGTTTTTT. The full variable domain, completed using reference TRBV7-8 and TRBJ1-4, is GAGVSQSPRYKVAKRGQDVALRCDPISGHVSLFWYQQALGQGPEFLTYFQNEAQLDKSGLPSDRFFAERPEGSVSTLKIQRTQQEDSAVYLCASSFGTGAGNEKLFFGSGTQLSVL.

This chain joins TRBV7-3 and TRBJ2-1; TRBD2 matches at 8 bases. The V and J ends lost 5 bases and 0 bases, in that order; junction bases with no gene match: 3. CDR1 SGHTA and CDR2 FQGTGA come from the germline V gene. The CDR3 length is 15 residues. CDR3 sequence: CASSISGSSYNEQFF. Written as DNA, the CDR3 is TGTGCCAGCAGCATCAGCGGGAGCTCCTACAATGAGCAGTTCTTC.

CDR3 protein: CASSPDNWNSEKLFF. CDR3 coding DNA: TGTGCCAGCAGCCCCGATAATTGGAACAGTGAAAAACTGTTTTTT. The chain uses TRBV7-9 and TRBJ1-4; no clear D gene. The CDR3 has 15 residues. V dropped 5 bases and J dropped 7 bases, with 17 bases sitting between them. CDR1 is SEHNR and CDR2 is FQNEAQ in the germline V gene (reference sequence).

This clone was counted a single time. In nucleotides, the CDR3 is TGTGCCAGCAGCCCCAGTGAGGTGACGTCTGGCGGGGAGCTGTTTTTT. Protein product: CASSPSEVTSGGELFF. The chain joins TRBV7-8 to TRBJ2-2, with D unclear. V was trimmed by 5 bases and J by 7 bases, leaving 20 bases between them. The germline V gene has CDR1 SGHVS and CDR2 FQNEAQ. This CDR3 is built from 16 residues.

The chain's CDR3 is CASSLGGRASYEQYF. The DNA of the CDR3 is TGTGCCAGCAGTTTAGGGGGCAGGGCCTCCTACGAGCAGTACTTC. V usage is TRBV28 and J usage is TRBJ2-7, with D maybe TRBD1 (6 bases). Per the germline V gene, CDR1 is MDHEN and CDR2 is SYDVKM. The V and J ends lost 2 bases and 0 bases respectively, with 11 bases between them. CDR3 length: 15 amino acids. The full variable domain, its missing parts supplied by reference TRBV28 and TRBJ2-7, is DVKVTQSSRYLVKRTGEKVFLECVQDMDHENMFWYRQDPGLGLRLIYFSYDVKMKEKGDIPEGYSVSREKKERFSLILESASTNQTSMYLCASSLGGRASYEQYFGPGTRLTVT.

The rearrangement links TRBV9 to TRBJ2-1; D possibly corresponds to TRBD2 (5 bases). This CDR3 is 14 amino acids long. CDR1 is SGDLS, CDR2 YYNGEE, per germline. Trimming shortened V by 0 bases and J by 7 bases, and 11 bases separated the two germline ends. CDR3 in amino acids: CASSVGGSLNEQFF. The CDR3 DNA is TGTGCCAGCAGCGTAGGAGGGAGTTTGAATGAGCAGTTCTTC.

The V call is TRBV5-3, the J call TRBJ2-2; TRBD2 matches at 10 bases. TRBV5-3 is labeled an ORF, and its function is uncertain. The CDR3 contains 15 residues. J was trimmed by 7 bases and V by 8 bases; bases with no gene match: 11. The CDR3 here is CARHSSGSEGGELFF. DNA for the CDR3: TGTGCCAGGCATTCTAGCGGGAGCGAAGGCGGGGAGCTGTTTTTT.

The J gene is TRBJ1-5, the V gene TRBV6-5; D gene ambiguous. Looked up from germline, CDR1 is MNHEY and CDR2 is SVGAGI. CDR3 length: 13 residues. Deletions cut 6 bases from V and 3 bases from J, with 9 bases between. CDR3 bases: TGTGCCAGCAGCTATGACACCAATCAGCCCCAGCATTTT. Translation: CASSYDTNQPQHF.